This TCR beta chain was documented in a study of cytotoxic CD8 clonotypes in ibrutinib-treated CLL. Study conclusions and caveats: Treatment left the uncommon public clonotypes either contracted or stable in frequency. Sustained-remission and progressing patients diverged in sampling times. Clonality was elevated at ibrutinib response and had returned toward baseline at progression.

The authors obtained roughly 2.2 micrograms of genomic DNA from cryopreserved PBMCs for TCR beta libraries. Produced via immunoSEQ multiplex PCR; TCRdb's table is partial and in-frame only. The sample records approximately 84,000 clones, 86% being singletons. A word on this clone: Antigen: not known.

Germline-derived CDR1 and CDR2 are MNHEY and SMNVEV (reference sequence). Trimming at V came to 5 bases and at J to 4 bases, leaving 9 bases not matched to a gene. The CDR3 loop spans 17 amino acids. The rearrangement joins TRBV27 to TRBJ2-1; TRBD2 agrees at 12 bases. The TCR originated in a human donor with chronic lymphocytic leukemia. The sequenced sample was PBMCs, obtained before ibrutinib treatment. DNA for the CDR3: TGTGCCAGCAGTCTAAGGAGACTAGCGGGGGAATACAATGAGCAGTTCTTC. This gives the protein CASSLRRLAGEYNEQFF.